Following are 2 T cell receptor beta chains from one sample sequenced in a study of T cell repertoires in cytomegalovirus infection. TCRdb redid the calling of the reads with MiXCR, one entry per CDR3 protein. This table has about 240,000 distinct CDR3 sequences, approximately 6.7% appearing once. Sequenced material: PBMCs. The receptor set was obtained from a human donor in good health (CMV status not recorded). Some clones in this sample may be carry-over from other donors' samples.

This clonotype was seen ten or more times. The chain uses TRBV7-2 and TRBJ1-2; D is unresolved. This CDR3 has 17 residues. Germline V gene sequence: CDR1 SGHTA, CDR2 FQGNSA. Trimming pared 5 bases from V and 4 bases from J, leaving 23 bases between. CDR3 protein: CASSPTLFAQELYGYTF. In nucleotides, the CDR3 is TGTGCCAGCAGCCCCACGCTATTTGCCCAGGAACTCTATGGCTACACCTTC.

This clonotype was seen more than once but under ten times. The chain links TRBV28 to TRBJ1-5; 9 nucleotides line up with TRBD1. CDR3 size: 16 residues. The V and J ends lost 2 bases and 4 bases, in that order; junction bases with no gene match: 6. Germline CDR1 reads MDHEN; CDR2 reads SYDVKM. The CDR3 loop reads CASSLPTGGGNQPQHF. In DNA form, the CDR3 reads TGTGCCAGCAGTTTACCAACAGGGGGCGGGAATCAGCCCCAGCATTTT.